This TCR beta chain originates from a study of OX40 agonist ivuxolimab in advanced cancers. TCRdb keeps only in-frame clones here, not all; method: immunoSEQ multiplex PCR. This sample has under 50,000 clones, with approximately 80% found just once. Trimming removed 3 bases from V and 5 bases from J, with 13 bases in between. The CDR3 length is 14 residues. Germline V gene data show CDR1 as SEHNR and CDR2 as FQNEAQ (reference sequence). This sequence originates from an adult with an advanced solid tumor such as melanoma, head and neck, liver or kidney cancer. The specimen comprised CD4+ or CD8+ T cells sorted from blood, sampled in a trial of the OX40 agonist ivuxolimab. V is TRBV7-9 and J is TRBJ1-1; D may be TRBD1 (6 bases). CDR3 amino acids: CASSFGGAYTEAFF. CDR3 nucleotides: TGTGCCAGCAGCTTTGGGGGGGCTTATACTGAAGCTTTCTTT.